One and the same sample provided the 13 T cell receptor beta chains below, sequenced in a study of a mutant IDH1 vaccine in newly diagnosed glioma. Time point here: baseline, week 1 (first vaccination visit). Treatment described: pre-vaccination baseline after standard-of-care therapy. This table comes from immunoSEQ multiplex PCR, and its TCRdb copy is limited to in-frame clones, with some not included. Seen here are about 21,000 clones, about 85% observed once, and the top ten hold 5% to 5.5%. The specimen was PBMCs, collected from a glioma patient treated with radiotherapy, temozolomide or both. The receptors derive from a man aged 40-50 years with glioma.

Points on this clone: The identical CDR3 is also encoded by other nucleotide sequences in the sample. The rearrangement uses TRBV6-5 and TRBJ1-3; D is unclear. This CDR3 has 14 amino acids. Germline V gene data show CDR1 as MNHEY and CDR2 as SVGAGI. V lost 0 bases and J lost 0, with 3 bases in between. CDR3 nucleotides: TGTGCCAGCAGTTACTCAAGCTCTGGAAACACCATATATTTT. This gives the protein CASSYSSSGNTIYF.

This clone was detected a few times. The V gene is TRBV4-1, the J gene TRBJ2-2, with 7 positions matching TRBD1. This CDR3 region has 16 residues. Germline loops: CDR1 MGHRA, CDR2 YSYEKL. The trim removed 4 bases at V and 5 bases at J, leaving 10 bases unmatched. The CDR3 sequence is CASSRTGQTSTGELFF. The CDR3 DNA reads as TGCGCCAGCAGCCGAACGGGACAGACCTCTACCGGGGAGCTGTTTTTT.

The chain is built from TRBV4-3 and TRBJ2-2; D ambiguous. The V end lost 1 base, the J end lost 5 bases, and 5 bases lay between the germline ends. Per germline, CDR1 LGHNA and CDR2 YSLEER. The CDR3 is made up of 13 amino acids. The CDR3 here is CASSQGMTGELFF. The CDR3 nucleotides read TGCGCCAGCAGCCAAGGAATGACCGGGGAGCTGTTTTTT.

The rearrangement links TRBV5-4 to TRBJ2-5; 10 nucleotides match TRBD2. Trimming cost V 3 bases and J 5 bases; bases outside gene matches: 13. This CDR3 has 17 amino acids. Looked up from germline, CDR1 is SGHNT and CDR2 is YYREEE (reference sequence). The CDR3 spells CASSSTGGAGGRETQYF. The DNA of the CDR3 is TGTGCCAGCAGCTCGACGGGAGGAGCGGGGGGGCGCGAGACCCAGTACTTC.

V is TRBV5-4 and J is TRBJ1-1; 7 bases line up with TRBD1. Germline trimming cut 4 bases from V and 5 bases from J; bases unmatched to any gene: 14. CDR1 and CDR2 (germline): SGHNT, YYREEE (reference sequence). The CDR3 runs to 16 residues. The CDR3 bases are TGTGCCAGCAGCCCGGGACAGCTTGAGGGAAGGACTGAAGCTTTCTTT. It encodes CASSPGQLEGRTEAFF.

The sample holds one count of this clone. The CDR3: CASSVRDRGAIGYTF. The CDR3 coding sequence is TGTGCCAGCAGTGTTCGGGACAGGGGGGCCATTGGCTACACCTTC. The rearrangement uses TRBV6-1 and TRBJ1-2, with 11 bases identical to TRBD1. Per germline, CDR1 MNHNS and CDR2 SASEGT. CDR3 length: 15 amino acids. The V gene end was trimmed by 4 bases and the J gene end by 7 bases; junction bases not matched to a gene: 8.

Written as DNA, the CDR3 is TGTGCCAGCAGCTCTACTAGCTTTGGGTCTGGGGCCAACGTCCTGACTTTC. This encodes CASSSTSFGSGANVLTF. The rearrangement links TRBV13 to TRBJ2-6; tentatively, D is TRBD2 (6 bases). CDR1 and CDR2 from the germline V gene are PRHDT and FYEKMQ (reference sequence). The CDR3 has 17 amino acids. Trimming removed 4 bases at V and 1 base at J, with 14 bases between.

This sequence joins TRBV5-6 and TRBJ2-6; D uncertain. This CDR3 region has 14 residues. CDR1 and CDR2 from the germline V gene are SGHDT and YYEEEE. V was clipped by 4 bases and J by 6 bases, with 11 bases between them. CDR3 coding DNA: TGTGCCAGCAGCCGGGCAAGGGAGGCCAACGTCCTGACTTTC. Protein sequence: CASSRAREANVLTF.

This rearrangement joins TRBV5-4 to TRBJ1-1; D uncertain. This CDR3 spans 14 amino acids. V lost 0 bases and J 1 base, leaving 7 bases between the germline ends. Germline CDR1 SGHNT, CDR2 YYREEE (reference sequence). In nucleotides, the CDR3 is TGTGCCAGCAGCTTGGCCTGGGGGAACACTGAAGCTTTCTTT. Translated: CASSLAWGNTEAFF.

The rearrangement links TRBV5-8 to TRBJ2-2, with D perhaps matching TRBD1 or TRBD2 (5 bases each). The CDR3 runs to 16 residues. From germline, CDR1 is SGHTS and CDR2 YDEGEE. Trimming stripped 3 bases from V and 4 bases from J, with 16 bases between. For the CDR3, the DNA is TGTGCCAGCAGCTATACCCGGGACGGCTTCACCGGGGAGCTGTTTTTT. The encoded protein is CASSYTRDGFTGELFF.

The chain uses TRBV5-4 and TRBJ1-2; D remains unclear. Germline CDR1 reads SGHNT; CDR2 reads YYREEE (reference sequence). Trimming stripped 3 bases from V and 5 bases from J, with 11 bases between. This CDR3 comprises 13 residues. The CDR3 region is CASSSDRLYGYTF. The CDR3 region has the DNA TGTGCCAGCAGCTCAGACCGTTTGTATGGCTACACCTTC.

J is TRBJ2-2 and V is TRBV6-5; D is perhaps TRBD2 (6 bases). This CDR3 region has 15 residues. V was cut by 3 bases and J by 7 bases, with 15 bases left in between. CDR1 is MNHEY and CDR2 is SVGAGI in the germline V gene. The CDR3 DNA follows: TGTGCCAGCAGTTATTGGCGGGATAAGGGCGGGGAGCTGTTTTTT. Its translation: CASSYWRDKGGELFF.

The chain links TRBV6-1 to TRBJ2-7; TRBD1 matches 8 bases. CDR3 length: 14 amino acids. Germline V gives CDR1 MNHNS, CDR2 SASEGT. The ends lost 8 bases at V and 2 bases at J; junction bases unmatched: 8. The CDR3 protein is CASYLTGATYEQYV. The CDR3, as DNA: TGTGCCAGCTACCTGACAGGGGCAACCTACGAGCAGTACGTC.